This T cell receptor (beta chain) was sequenced in a study of monozygotic twins with inflammatory bowel disease. The CDR3 sequence is 15 residues long. CDR1 and CDR2 (germline): SGHTA, FQGNSA. TCRdb re-called the 5' RACE reads and shows each CDR3 protein once, DNA omitted. Its listing shows approximately 400,000 distinct CDR3 sequences. This TCR came from a human donor with ulcerative colitis or Crohn's disease, or a healthy co-twin of an affected twin (not recorded which). The chain joins TRBV7-2 to TRBJ1-6; TCRdb's D call of TRBD1 is untestable without DNA. Specimen: blood. The CDR3 sequence is CASSLGQGANSPLHF.